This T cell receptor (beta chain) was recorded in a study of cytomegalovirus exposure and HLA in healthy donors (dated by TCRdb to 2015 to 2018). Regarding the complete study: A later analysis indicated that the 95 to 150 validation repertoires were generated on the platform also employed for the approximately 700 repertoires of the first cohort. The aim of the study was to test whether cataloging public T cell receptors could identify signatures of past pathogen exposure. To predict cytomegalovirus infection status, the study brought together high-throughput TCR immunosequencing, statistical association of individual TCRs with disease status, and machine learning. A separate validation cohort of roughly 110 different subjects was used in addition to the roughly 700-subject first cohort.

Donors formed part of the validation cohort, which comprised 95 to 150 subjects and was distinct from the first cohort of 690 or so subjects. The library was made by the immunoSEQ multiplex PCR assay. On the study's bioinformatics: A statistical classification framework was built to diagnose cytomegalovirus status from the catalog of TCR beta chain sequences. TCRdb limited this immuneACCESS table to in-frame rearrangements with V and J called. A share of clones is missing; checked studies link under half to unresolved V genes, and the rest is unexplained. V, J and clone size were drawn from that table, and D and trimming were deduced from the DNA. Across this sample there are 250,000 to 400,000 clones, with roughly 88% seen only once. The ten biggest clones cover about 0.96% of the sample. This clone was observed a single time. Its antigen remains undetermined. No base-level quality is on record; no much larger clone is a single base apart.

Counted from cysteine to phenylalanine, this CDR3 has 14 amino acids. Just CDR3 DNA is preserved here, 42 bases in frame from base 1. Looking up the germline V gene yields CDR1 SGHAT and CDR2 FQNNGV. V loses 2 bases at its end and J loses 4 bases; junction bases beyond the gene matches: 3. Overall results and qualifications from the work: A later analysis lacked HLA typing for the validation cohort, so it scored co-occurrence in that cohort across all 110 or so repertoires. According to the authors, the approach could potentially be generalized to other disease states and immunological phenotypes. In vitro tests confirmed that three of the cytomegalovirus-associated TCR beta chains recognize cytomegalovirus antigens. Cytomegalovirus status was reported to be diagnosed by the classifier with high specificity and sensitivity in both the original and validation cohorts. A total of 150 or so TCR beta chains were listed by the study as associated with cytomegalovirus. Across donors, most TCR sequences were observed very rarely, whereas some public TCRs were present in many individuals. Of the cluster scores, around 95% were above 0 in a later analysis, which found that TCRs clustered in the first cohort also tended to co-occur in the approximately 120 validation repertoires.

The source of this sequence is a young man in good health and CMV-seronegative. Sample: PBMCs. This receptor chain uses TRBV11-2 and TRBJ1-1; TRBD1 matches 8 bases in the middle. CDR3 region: CASSLQGAPTEAFF. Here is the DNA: TGTGCCAGCAGCTTACAGGGGGCGCCCACTGAAGCTTTCTTT.